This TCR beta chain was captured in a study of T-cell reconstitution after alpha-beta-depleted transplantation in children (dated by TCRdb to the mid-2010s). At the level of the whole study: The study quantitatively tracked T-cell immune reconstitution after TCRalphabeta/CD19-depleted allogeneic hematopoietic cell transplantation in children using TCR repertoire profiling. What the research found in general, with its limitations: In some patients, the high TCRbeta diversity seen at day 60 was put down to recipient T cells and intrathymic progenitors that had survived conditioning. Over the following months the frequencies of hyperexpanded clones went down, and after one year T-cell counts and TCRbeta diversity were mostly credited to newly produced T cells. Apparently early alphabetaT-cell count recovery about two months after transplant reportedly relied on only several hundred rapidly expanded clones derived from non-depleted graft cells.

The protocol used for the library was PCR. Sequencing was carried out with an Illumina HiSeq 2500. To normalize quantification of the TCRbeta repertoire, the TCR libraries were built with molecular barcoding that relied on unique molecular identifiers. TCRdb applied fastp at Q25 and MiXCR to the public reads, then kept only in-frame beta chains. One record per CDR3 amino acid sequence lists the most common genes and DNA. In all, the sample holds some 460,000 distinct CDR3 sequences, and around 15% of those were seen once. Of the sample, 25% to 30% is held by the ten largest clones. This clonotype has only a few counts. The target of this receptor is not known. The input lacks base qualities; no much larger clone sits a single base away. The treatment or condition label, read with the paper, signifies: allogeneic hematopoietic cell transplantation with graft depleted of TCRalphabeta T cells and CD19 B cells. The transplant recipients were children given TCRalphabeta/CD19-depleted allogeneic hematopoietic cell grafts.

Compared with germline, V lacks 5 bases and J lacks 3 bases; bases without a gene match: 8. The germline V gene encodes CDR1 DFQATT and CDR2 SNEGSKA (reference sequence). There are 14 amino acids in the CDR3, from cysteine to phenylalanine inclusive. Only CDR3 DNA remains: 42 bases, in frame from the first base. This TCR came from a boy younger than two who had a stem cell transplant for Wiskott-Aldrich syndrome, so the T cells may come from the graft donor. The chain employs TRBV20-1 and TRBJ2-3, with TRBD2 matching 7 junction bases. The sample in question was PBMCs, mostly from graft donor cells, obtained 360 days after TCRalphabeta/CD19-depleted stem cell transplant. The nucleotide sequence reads TGCAGTGCTTCCCAAGCGGGGAGGACAGATACGCAGTATTTT. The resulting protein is CSASQAGRTDTQYF.